This TCR beta chain was identified in a study of blood T cell repertoires in COVID-19 (dated by TCRdb to the early 2020s). For the wider study: Samples from collaborators originated in the United States, Italy and Spain and spanned both the acute and convalescent phases of COVID-19. The material from the prospective study consisted of cDNA or gDNA derived from T cells, B-cell-depleted T cells, or PBMCs. HLA class I and class II types, where available, came from metadata supplied by the sample provider rather than from assay-based typing. Samples came from the ongoing ImmuneRACE study (first 160 participants) plus 1,254 subjects from 6 global collaborators. The dataset comprised deeply sampled blood TCRbeta repertoires from subjects exposed to, actively infected with, or recovered from COVID-19. A de-identified subject ID, COVID-19 status, age in years and sex were almost always included in the sample metadata. A freely available public database, intended as a resource for researchers studying the immune response to SARS-CoV-2, is where the repertoires were released.

The immunoSEQ Assay, a bias-controlled multiplex PCR, was used to amplify TCRbeta CDR3 regions from genomic DNA. In the original analysis: Within the assay, amplification of reference gene primers was used to estimate how many nucleated cells each sample contained. To quantify the absolute abundance of each unique TCRbeta CDR3 rearrangement, sequence reads were collapsed and filtered. For each sample, productive Simpson clonality was calculated as the square root of Simpson's diversity index across productive rearrangements. TCRdb's version of the immuneACCESS table is confined to in-frame rearrangements and falls short of the full clone set. An unresolved V gene accounts for under half of the shortfall where checked; the remainder is of unknown origin. The V and J calls and clone size were taken over from that table, and D and trimming were inferred from the DNA. This sample has 150,000 to 200,000 clones in its table, and 90% of those were observed once. About 18% of the sample is in the top ten clones.

The germline V gene (reference sequence) specifies SEHNR as CDR1 and FQNEAQ as CDR2. The CDR3 covers 18 residues, taking in both the cysteine and the phenylalanine. The sequence is cut down to CDR3 DNA, 54 bases in frame from base 1. Trimming at the junction amounts to 5 bases on V and 3 bases on J, and the germline ends lie 24 bases apart. General findings and caveats noted by the study authors: The quantity of clinical and demographic metadata differed by source and by participant and was supplied without curation.

As regards this clone: What antigen it recognizes has not been identified. Per-nucleotide qualities are absent, and no much larger clonotype sits a single base away.

Collaborating institutions collected whole blood in K2EDTA tubes following their own protocols. For TCRbeta analysis, collaborator samples were shipped as frozen whole blood, as isolated PBMCs, or as DNA extracted from either sample type. Sequencing input: peripheral blood. The TCR was taken from a man in his sixties with active or convalescent COVID-19. Recombination connected TRBV7-9 to TRBJ2-3; the D region possibly corresponds to TRBD2 (6 bases align). The nucleotide sequence is TGTGCCAGCAGCCGACTTAGCGGATCCGGGAAGATGACAGATACGCAGTATTTT. It codes for CASSRLSGSGKMTDTQYF.